These 25 T cell receptor beta chains were all obtained from the same sample, sequenced in a study of shared clonotypes between healthy human individuals. TCRdb keeps only in-frame clones here, not all; method: immunoSEQ multiplex PCR. The sample gives some 980,000 clones, about 80% of which show up once; approximately 1.5% is in the top ten. The sample was memory CD4+ T cells sorted from blood. Subset defined: CD45RA-negative fraction. These receptors were obtained from a man between 18 and 29 years old in good health.

V gene TRBV18 combines with J gene TRBJ1-6, with 8 bases that match TRBD1. The CDR3 length is 15 residues. The J segment lost 6 bases and the V segment lost 4 bases, leaving 5 bases of the junction unmatched. The germline gives CDR1 KGHSH, CDR2 LQKENI. As DNA, the CDR3 is TGTGCCAGCTCACGAATCGGACAGGGTAATTCACCCCTCCACTTT. Amino acids: CASSRIGQGNSPLHF.

Comments on this clone: This same CDR3 is encoded by further DNA sequences in the sample. This chain joins TRBV7-9 and TRBJ1-5; no reliable D call. Germline assignment: CDR1 SEHNR and CDR2 FQNEAQ (reference sequence). The V gene lost 1 base and the J gene lost 6 bases, with 7 bases spanning the gap. This CDR3 spans 13 amino acids. CDR3 loop: CASSLDEAQPQHF. The CDR3 nucleotides are TGTGCCAGCAGCTTAGACGAAGCTCAGCCCCAGCATTTT.

The V and J genes are TRBV7-2 and TRBJ2-3; 7 bases are shared with TRBD2. Unmatched junction bases numbered 5, after V lost 4 bases and J lost 1 base. The CDR3 loop spans 15 amino acids. CDR1 is SGHTA, CDR2 FQGNSA, per germline. CDR3 DNA sequence: TGTGCCAGCAGCTCTCAGCGGGGACGCACAGATACGCAGTATTTT. This gives the protein CASSSQRGRTDTQYF.

This chain links TRBV19 with TRBJ1-5; TRBD1 might be the D (6 bases). Germline V gene data show CDR1 as LNHDA and CDR2 as SQIVND (reference sequence). This CDR3 comprises 15 residues. V was pared by 6 bases and J by 3 bases, with 15 bases between. The CDR3 loop reads CASSSTQGTNQPQHF. CDR3 nucleotide sequence: TGTGCCAGTAGCTCTACGCAGGGGACCAATCAGCCCCAGCATTTT.

J is TRBJ2-7 and V is TRBV5-6; 9 bases align to TRBD1. Germline CDR1 reads SGHDT; CDR2 reads YYEEEE. V lost 4 bases and J lost 4; bases outside the gene matches: 6. CDR3 length: 14 residues. Written as DNA, the CDR3 is TGTGCCAGCAGCCCTGGACAGGGGCGTTACGAGCAGTACTTC. Translating it yields CASSPGQGRYEQYF.

The gene calls are TRBV5-1 and TRBJ1-2; D remains ambiguous. The germline gives CDR1 SGHRS, CDR2 YFSETQ. This CDR3 has 13 residues. Trimming cost V 0 bases and J 5 bases, with 8 bases left between them. CDR3 nucleotide sequence: TGCGCCAGCAGCTTGGCCGAGGGTTATGGCTACACCTTC. Amino acids: CASSLAEGYGYTF.

As for this clone: Being one base from a much bigger clone, this may be a read error. The identical CDR3 is also encoded by other nucleotide sequences in the sample. This chain links TRBV7-9 with TRBJ2-2, with 11 bases that match TRBD1. J lost 4 bases, V lost 4 bases, and 2 bases had no gene match. The CDR3 contains 15 residues. Germline CDR1 is SEHNR and CDR2 is FQNEAQ (reference sequence). In DNA form, the CDR3 reads TGTGCCAGCAGCTCCGGGACAGGGGGCACCGGGGAGCTGTTTTTT. Protein product: CASSSGTGGTGELFF.

The chain recombines TRBV10-2 with TRBJ2-4; D not resolved. Trimming left V 2 bases short and J 1 base short, with 3 bases between. The CDR3 runs 13 residues. Germline V CDR1 and CDR2: WSHSY, SAAADI. CDR3 sequence (DNA): TGCGCCAGCAGTGAGGAGGCCAAAAACATTCAGTACTTC. Its translation is CASSEEAKNIQYF.

The chain carries TRBV7-9 and TRBJ1-2; a possible D gene is TRBD1 (5 bases). Deletions cut 5 bases from V and 2 bases from J, with 15 bases between. Germline V gene sequence: CDR1 SEHNR, CDR2 FQNEAQ (reference sequence). The CDR3 runs 15 residues. CDR3 amino acids: CASSRWGGENYGYTF. CDR3 in DNA: TGTGCCAGCAGCCGTTGGGGCGGGGAAAACTATGGCTACACCTTC.

This clone was seen ten or more times. The chain joins TRBV2 to TRBJ2-3; 13 bases line up with TRBD2. The CDR3 extends over 16 amino acids. The germline V gene encodes CDR1 SNHLY and CDR2 FYNNEI. V shed 7 bases, J shed 4 bases, and the junction held 8 bases outside the gene matches. This CDR3 is CASKRTSGSSADTQYF. In DNA form, the CDR3 reads TGTGCCAGCAAAAGGACTAGCGGGAGTTCAGCAGATACGCAGTATTTT.

The V and J genes are TRBV5-4 and TRBJ2-5, with TRBD2 identical over 14 bases. The V gene end was trimmed by 4 bases and the J gene end by 5 bases; junction bases not matched to a gene: 10. The germline gives CDR1 SGHNT, CDR2 YYREEE (reference sequence). The CDR3 spans 17 residues. CDR3 protein: CASSPSRLAGGRETQYF. The CDR3 DNA reads TGTGCCAGCAGCCCCTCTCGACTAGCGGGGGGGAGGGAGACCCAGTACTTC.

This chain connects TRBV2 to TRBJ2-5; D gene uncertain. The CDR3 loop spans 13 amino acids. Germline-derived CDR1 and CDR2 are SNHLY and FYNNEI. V shed 5 bases and J shed 5 bases, with 12 bases lying between them. The CDR3 DNA sequence: TGTGCCAGCAGTCGGTCCCCTCGGGAGACCCAGTACTTC. It is translated as CASSRSPRETQYF.

V and J are TRBV18 and TRBJ2-1; 13 bases match TRBD2. Germline values: CDR1 KGHSH, CDR2 LQKENI. Losses at the gene ends were 4 bases for V and 3 bases for J; bases not matched to a gene: 12. This CDR3 spans 19 amino acids. This chain's CDR3 is CASSLKLLGLAGNYNEQFF. Written as DNA, the CDR3 is TGTGCCAGCTCACTCAAGCTCCTGGGACTAGCGGGGAACTACAATGAGCAGTTCTTC.

The V gene is TRBV6-5, the J gene TRBJ2-7, with D unclear. Germline V gives CDR1 MNHEY, CDR2 SVGAGI. Trimming took off 4 bases at V and 6 bases at J, with 7 bases between the two ends. The CDR3 length is 11 residues. This CDR3 is CASSSGLEQYF. The CDR3 DNA reads TGTGCCAGCAGTTCCGGCCTCGAGCAGTACTTC.

This clone was recorded once. Other DNA sequences in this sample translate to the same CDR3. The chain is built from TRBV10-3 and TRBJ2-2, with D possibly being TRBD2 (6 bases). This CDR3 spans 14 amino acids. From germline, CDR1 is ENHRY and CDR2 SYGVKD. Trimming cost V 8 bases and J 5 bases, with 15 bases left between them. The CDR3 nucleotides read TGTGCCATCTCGGGGCAGGGAGGAACCGGGGAGCTGTTTTTT. Its protein product is CAISGQGGTGELFF.

Remarks on this clone: The same CDR3 is also encoded by other DNA sequences in this sample. The chain has TRBV5-4 and TRBJ2-2, with no clear D. The CDR3 is 15 residues long. Germline CDR1 and CDR2: SGHNT and YYREEE (reference sequence). Trimming left V 0 bases short and J 0 bases short, with 6 bases between. For the CDR3, the DNA is TGTGCCAGCAGCTTGGAACCGACGAACACCGGGGAGCTGTTTTTT. It encodes CASSLEPTNTGELFF.

The chain joins TRBV4-3 to TRBJ2-2; D is possibly TRBD2 (5 bases). Germline loops: CDR1 LGHNA, CDR2 YSLEER. V lost 1 base to trimming and J lost 4 bases, with 13 bases between them. The CDR3 is 16 residues long. CDR3 protein: CASSQVARVVTGELFF. CDR3 bases: TGCGCCAGCAGCCAAGTAGCGAGAGTGGTCACCGGGGAGCTGTTTTTT.

The J gene is TRBJ1-5, the V gene TRBV5-1; D gene unclear. Germline V gene lookup returns CDR1 SGHRS and CDR2 YFSETQ. CDR3 length equals 13 residues. V was clipped by 2 bases and J by 8 bases, with 11 bases between them. CDR3 sequence (DNA): TGCGCCAGCAGCTTATCAGGTTCGGAGCCCCAGCATTTT. Amino acid sequence: CASSLSGSEPQHF.

The chain carries TRBV28 and TRBJ1-1; 8 bases align to TRBD1. Germline V CDR1 and CDR2: MDHEN, SYDVKM. This CDR3 has 13 residues. J gave up 4 bases and V 6 bases, and 4 bases lay outside the gene matches. CDR3 nucleotides: TGTGCCAGCAGGAAACAGGGGGGCACTGAAGCTTTCTTT. It codes for CASRKQGGTEAFF.

The rearrangement uses TRBV7-2 and TRBJ2-3; 9 nucleotides line up with TRBD2. Germline-derived CDR1 and CDR2 are SGHTA and FQGNSA. The ends lost 2 bases at V and 2 bases at J; junction bases unmatched: 5. This CDR3 spans 16 amino acids. CDR3 coding DNA: TGTGCCAGCAGCTTATATAGCGGGGGAGCCACAGATACGCAGTATTTT. It codes for CASSLYSGGATDTQYF.

The J gene is TRBJ2-7, the V gene TRBV27, with 7 nucleotides matching TRBD2. J was trimmed by 3 bases and V by 3 bases; bases with no gene match: 11. Germline assignment: CDR1 MNHEY and CDR2 SMNVEV (reference sequence). The CDR3 sequence is 16 residues long. CDR3 loop: CASSFGVMGGVYEQYF. CDR3 sequence (DNA): TGTGCCAGCAGTTTCGGGGTCATGGGGGGGGTCTACGAGCAGTACTTC.

The chain employs TRBV28 and TRBJ1-5; D unresolved. Germline CDR1 reads MDHEN; CDR2 reads SYDVKM. V lost 3 bases, J lost 3 bases, and 12 bases lay in between. The CDR3 length is 15 residues. CDR3 DNA sequence: TGTGCCAGCAGTTTCGCCGGTAGCGCCAATCAGCCCCAGCATTTT. Translated: CASSFAGSANQPQHF. The full variable domain, rest sourced from reference TRBV28 and TRBJ1-5, is DVKVTQSSRYLVKRTGEKVFLECVQDMDHENMFWYRQDPGLGLRLIYFSYDVKMKEKGDIPEGYSVSREKKERFSLILESASTNQTSMYLCASSFAGSANQPQHFGDGTRLSIL.

V is TRBV25-1 and J is TRBJ2-7; either TRBD1 or TRBD2 may supply D (6 bases each). Trimming cost V 7 bases and J 7 bases, with 20 bases left between them. The germline CDR1 and CDR2 sequences are MGHDK and SYGVNS. The CDR3 has 14 amino acids. CDR3 protein: CASISRGVRGEQYF. DNA of the CDR3: TGTGCCAGCATTTCTAGGGGGGTTCGTGGGGAGCAGTACTTC.

As concerns this clone: Different DNA sequences within this sample yield the same CDR3. V is TRBV5-4 and J is TRBJ2-3; TRBD1 agrees at 11 bases. The CDR3 is 14 residues long. With 3 bases clipped from V and 3 bases from J, the junction kept 0 bases outside the gene matches. Germline V gene data show CDR1 as SGHNT and CDR2 as YYREEE (reference sequence). The CDR3 DNA reads as TGTGCCAGCAGCTGGGACAGGGGGACAGATACGCAGTATTTT. Translation gives CASSWDRGTDTQYF.

To note about this clone: Other DNA sequences within the sample encode an identical CDR3. The rearrangement joins TRBV10-3 to TRBJ2-5; D may be TRBD2 (6 bases). The CDR3 loop spans 13 amino acids. Germline V gene data show CDR1 as ENHRY and CDR2 as SYGVKD. V lost 4 bases and J lost 5, with 11 bases in between. CDR3 in DNA: TGTGCCATCAGTGCCTCTGGAGGGGAGACCCAGTACTTC. Amino acids: CAISASGGETQYF.